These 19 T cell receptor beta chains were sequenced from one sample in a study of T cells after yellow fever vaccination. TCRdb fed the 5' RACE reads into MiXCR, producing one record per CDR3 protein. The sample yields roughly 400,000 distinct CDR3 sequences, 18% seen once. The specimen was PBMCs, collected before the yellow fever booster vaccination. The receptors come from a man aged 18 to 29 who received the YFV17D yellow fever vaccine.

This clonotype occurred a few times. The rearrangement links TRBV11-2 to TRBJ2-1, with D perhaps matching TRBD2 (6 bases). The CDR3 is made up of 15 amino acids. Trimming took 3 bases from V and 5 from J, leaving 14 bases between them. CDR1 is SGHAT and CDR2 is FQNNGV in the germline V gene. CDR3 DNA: TGTGCCAGCAGCTTTACAACTTGGGGGGACAATGAGCAGTTCTTC. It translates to CASSFTTWGDNEQFF.

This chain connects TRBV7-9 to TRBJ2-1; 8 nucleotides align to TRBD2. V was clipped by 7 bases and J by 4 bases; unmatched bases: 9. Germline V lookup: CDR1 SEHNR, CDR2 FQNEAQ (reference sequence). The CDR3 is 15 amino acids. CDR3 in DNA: TGTGCCAGCACCCCGGGGGGGGGCATTTACAATGAGCAGTTCTTC. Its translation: CASTPGGGIYNEQFF.

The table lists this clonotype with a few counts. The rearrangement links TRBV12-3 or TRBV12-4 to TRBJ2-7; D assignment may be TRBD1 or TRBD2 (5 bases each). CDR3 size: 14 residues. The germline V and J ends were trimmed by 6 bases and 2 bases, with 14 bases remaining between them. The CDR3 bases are TGTGCCAGCAGGGCGGACACGGGGCCCTACGAGCAGTACTTC. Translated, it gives CASRADTGPYEQYF.

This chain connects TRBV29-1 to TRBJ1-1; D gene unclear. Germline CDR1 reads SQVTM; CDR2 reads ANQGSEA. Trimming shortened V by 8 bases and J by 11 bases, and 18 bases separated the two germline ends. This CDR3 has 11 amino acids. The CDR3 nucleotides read TGCAGCTCGGTAGTTCTGGCTCGGGCTTTCTTT. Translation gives CSSVVLARAFF.

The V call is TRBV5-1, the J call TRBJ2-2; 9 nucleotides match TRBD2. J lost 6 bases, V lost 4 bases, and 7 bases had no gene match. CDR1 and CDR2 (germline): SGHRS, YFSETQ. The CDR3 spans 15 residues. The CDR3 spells CASSPRGGGAGELFF. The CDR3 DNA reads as TGCGCCAGCAGCCCGCGGGGGGGCGGCGCCGGGGAGCTGTTTTTT.

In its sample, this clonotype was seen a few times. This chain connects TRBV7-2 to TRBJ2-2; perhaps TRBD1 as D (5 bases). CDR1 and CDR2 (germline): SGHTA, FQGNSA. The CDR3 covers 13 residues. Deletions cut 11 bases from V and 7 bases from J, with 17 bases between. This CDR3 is CAGTQTQGGELFF. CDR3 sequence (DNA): TGTGCCGGCACACAGACTCAGGGCGGGGAGCTGTTTTTT.

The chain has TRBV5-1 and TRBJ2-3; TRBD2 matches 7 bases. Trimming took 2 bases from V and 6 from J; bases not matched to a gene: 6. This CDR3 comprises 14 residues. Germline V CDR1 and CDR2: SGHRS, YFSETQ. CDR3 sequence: CASSFVLGGDTQYF. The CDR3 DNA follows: TGCGCCAGCAGCTTTGTATTGGGAGGGGATACGCAGTATTTT.

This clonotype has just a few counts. In DNA form, the CDR3 reads TGCGCCAGCACCAGGGGCACAGTTCGGGATACGCAGTATTTT. Protein product: CASTRGTVRDTQYF. The gene calls are TRBV5-1 and TRBJ2-3; D might be TRBD1 (6 bases). Trimming cost V 6 bases and J 6 bases, with 17 bases left between them. Germline V gene data show CDR1 as SGHRS and CDR2 as YFSETQ. There are 14 residues in the CDR3.

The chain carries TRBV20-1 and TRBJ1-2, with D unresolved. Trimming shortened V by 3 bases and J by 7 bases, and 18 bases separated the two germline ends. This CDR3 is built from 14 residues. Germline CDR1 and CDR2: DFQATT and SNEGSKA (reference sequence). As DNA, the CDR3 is TGCAGTGCTAGGATCCGGTACGCCGAGGGTGGCTACACCTTC. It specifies CSARIRYAEGGYTF.

The CDR3 DNA is TGTGCCAGCAGCCAAGAGAAGTTGGGCACTGAAGCTTTCTTT. Protein sequence: CASSQEKLGTEAFF. This chain joins TRBV4-2 and TRBJ1-1; D not certain. CDR3 size: 14 residues. Deletions cut 0 bases from V and 4 bases from J, with 9 bases between. Germline V CDR1 and CDR2: LGHNA, YNFKEQ.

For the CDR3, the DNA is TGCGCCAGCAGCGGGGGGCAGGGGACCCAGTACTTC. It yields the protein CASSGGQGTQYF. J is TRBJ2-5 and V is TRBV5-1; tentatively, D is TRBD1 or TRBD2 (6 bases each). Germline V lookup: CDR1 SGHRS, CDR2 YFSETQ. This CDR3 has 12 amino acids. V was shortened by 4 bases and J by 7 bases, with 11 bases between the two germline ends. Variable domain in full (rest from reference TRBV5-1 and TRBJ2-5): KAGVTQTPRYLIKTRGQQVTLSCSPISGHRSVSWYQQTPGQGLQFLFEYFSETQRNKGNFPGRFSGRQFSNSRSEMNVSTLELGDSALYLCASSGGQGTQYFGPGTRLLVL.

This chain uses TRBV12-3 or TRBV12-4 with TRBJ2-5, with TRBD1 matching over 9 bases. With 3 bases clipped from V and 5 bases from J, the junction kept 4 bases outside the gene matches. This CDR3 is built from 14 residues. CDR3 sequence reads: CASSFTGGLETQYF. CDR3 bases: TGTGCCAGCAGTTTTACAGGGGGCCTGGAGACCCAGTACTTC.

CDR3 residues: CSARRLARNTQYF. DNA for the CDR3: TGCAGTGCTAGGAGGCTAGCTAGGAATACGCAGTATTTT. This sequence joins TRBV20-1 and TRBJ2-3; the D gene is possibly TRBD2 (5 bases). The V end lost 3 bases, the J end lost 7 bases, and 14 bases lay between the germline ends. From germline, CDR1 is DFQATT and CDR2 SNEGSKA (reference sequence). The CDR3 covers 13 residues.

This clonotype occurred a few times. CDR3: CASTFGGTNTEAFF. In DNA, the CDR3 is TGCGCCAGCACGTTCGGGGGGACTAACACTGAAGCTTTCTTT. The rearrangement links TRBV5-1 to TRBJ1-1, with D possibly TRBD1 on 5 matching bases. The CDR3 sequence is 14 residues long. Germline lookup yields CDR1 SGHRS and CDR2 YFSETQ. Trimming stripped 6 bases from V and 2 bases from J, with 14 bases between. Supplemented by reference TRBV5-1 and TRBJ1-1, the full variable domain reads KAGVTQTPRYLIKTRGQQVTLSCSPISGHRSVSWYQQTPGQGLQFLFEYFSETQRNKGNFPGRFSGRQFSNSRSEMNVSTLELGDSALYLCASTFGGTNTEAFFGQGTRLTVV.

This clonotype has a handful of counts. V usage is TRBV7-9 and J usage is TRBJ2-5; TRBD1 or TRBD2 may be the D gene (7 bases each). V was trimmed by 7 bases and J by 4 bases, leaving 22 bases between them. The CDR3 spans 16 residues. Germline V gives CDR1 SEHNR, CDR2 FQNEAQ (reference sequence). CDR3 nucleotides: TGTGCCAGCACCACAGGGGCGGGGGTCTTTCGAGAGACCCAGTACTTC. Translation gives CASTTGAGVFRETQYF.

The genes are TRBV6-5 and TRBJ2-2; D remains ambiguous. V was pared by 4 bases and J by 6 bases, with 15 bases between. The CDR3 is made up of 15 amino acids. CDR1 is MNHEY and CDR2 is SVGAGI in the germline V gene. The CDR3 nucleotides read TGTGCCAGCAGTTCCCCCTTTCTCCTCGCCGGGGAGCTGTTTTTT. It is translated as CASSSPFLLAGELFF.

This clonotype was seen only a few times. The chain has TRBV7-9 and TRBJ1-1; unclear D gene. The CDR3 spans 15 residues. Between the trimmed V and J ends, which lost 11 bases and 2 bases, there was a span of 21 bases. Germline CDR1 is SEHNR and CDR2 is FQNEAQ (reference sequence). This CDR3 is CASQRDMSGNTEAFF. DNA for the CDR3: TGTGCCTCCCAACGCGACATGAGCGGCAACACTGAAGCTTTCTTT.

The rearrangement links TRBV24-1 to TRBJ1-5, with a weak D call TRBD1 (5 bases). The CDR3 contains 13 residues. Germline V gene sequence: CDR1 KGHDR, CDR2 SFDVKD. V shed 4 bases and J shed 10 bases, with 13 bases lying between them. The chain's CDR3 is CATSEGVYRPQHF. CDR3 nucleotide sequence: TGTGCCACCAGTGAGGGGGTTTATCGACCCCAGCATTTT.

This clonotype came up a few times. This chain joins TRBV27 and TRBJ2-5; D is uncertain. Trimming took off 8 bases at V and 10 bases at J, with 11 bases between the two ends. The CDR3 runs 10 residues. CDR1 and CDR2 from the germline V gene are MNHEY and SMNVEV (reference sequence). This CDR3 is CASGTSDQYF. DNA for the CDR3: TGTGCCAGCGGTACCTCGGACCAGTACTTC.